The 12 T cell receptor beta chains below come from one sample, sequenced in a study of post-analysis software for immune sequencing data. Study results and caveats: Compared with controls, patients had more of roughly five TRBV segments, including TRBV5-6, TRBV5-1 and TRBV20-1.

These receptors' antigens are unknown. Tagging with unique molecular identifiers was a feature of the TCR beta cDNA libraries. In TCRdb, the PCR reads were re-called with MiXCR into one record per CDR3 protein. The sample holds 350,000 to 500,000 distinct CDR3 sequences, 39% seen once. Sequenced sample: blood. Receptors were obtained from a girl aged 2-10 years with multiple sclerosis.

This sequence joins TRBV4-1 and TRBJ2-7, with a weak D call TRBD1 (5 bases). In germline, CDR1 is MGHRA, CDR2 YSYEKL. V was pared by 0 bases and J by 2 bases, with 14 bases between. This CDR3 region has 16 residues. Written as DNA, the CDR3 is TGCGCCAGCAGCCAAGATCTTCTGGGGCCCCCCTACGAGCAGTACTTC. Translated: CASSQDLLGPPYEQYF.

J is TRBJ1-1 and V is TRBV6-5; TRBD1 matches at 8 bases. This CDR3 is 14 amino acids long. Germline lookup yields CDR1 MNHEY and CDR2 SVGAGI. Germline trimming cut 8 bases from V and 1 base from J; bases unmatched to any gene: 6. The CDR3 is CASVQDRGNTEAFF. The CDR3 region has the DNA TGTGCCAGCGTACAAGACAGGGGGAACACTGAAGCTTTCTTT.

Only a few counts were recorded for this clonotype. The V gene is TRBV20-1, the J gene TRBJ1-4, with D uncertain. Germline CDR1 is DFQATT and CDR2 is SNEGSKA (reference sequence). Trimming shortened V by 0 bases and J by 4 bases, and 9 bases separated the two germline ends. This CDR3 spans 14 amino acids. CDR3 DNA sequence: TGCAGTGCTAGAGATTCGGATCTTAATGAAAAACTGTTTTTT. It codes for CSARDSDLNEKLFF.

The J gene is TRBJ1-3, the V gene TRBV20-1; perhaps TRBD1 as D (6 bases). This CDR3 has 13 amino acids. Per germline, CDR1 DFQATT and CDR2 SNEGSKA (reference sequence). Trimming cost V 6 bases and J 1 base, with 10 bases left between them. Written as DNA, the CDR3 is TGCAGTGCCAGGGGTCCTTCTGGAAACACCATATATTTT. Translating gives CSARGPSGNTIYF.

The rearrangement links TRBV27 to TRBJ2-1, with TRBD2 as a possible D gene (7 bases). With 4 bases removed from V and 8 bases from J, the gap between germline ends came to 12 bases. This CDR3 has 13 residues. In germline, CDR1 is MNHEY, CDR2 SMNVEV (reference sequence). This chain's CDR3 is CASSSGGPYEQFF. The CDR3 coding sequence is TGTGCCAGCAGTTCCGGGGGGCCCTATGAGCAGTTCTTC.

This sequence joins TRBV7-9 and TRBJ2-5; no reliable D call. The J call may be in error: the DNA end matches TRBJ2-7 better. The CDR3 spans 14 residues. CDR1 is SEHNR and CDR2 is FQNEAQ in the germline V gene (reference sequence). The CDR3: CASSSTTTPYEQYF. CDR3 DNA: TGTGCCAGCAGCTCCACTACAACACCCTACGAGCAGTACTTC.

CDR3 residues: CASTPGGQDNSPLHF. CDR3 DNA: TGTGCCAGCACCCCGGGGGGACAAGATAATTCACCCCTCCACTTT. The chain is built from TRBV7-9 and TRBJ1-6, with D possibly TRBD1 on 6 matching bases. V was trimmed by 7 bases and J by 5 bases, leaving 15 bases between them. CDR3 length: 15 residues. The germline gives CDR1 SEHNR, CDR2 FQNEAQ (reference sequence).

The genes are TRBV5-1 and TRBJ2-1, with 9 positions matching TRBD1. CDR3 length: 15 amino acids. The germline V gene has CDR1 SGHRS and CDR2 YFSETQ. Trimming removed 4 bases from V and 7 bases from J; junction bases left unmatched: 9. In DNA form, the CDR3 reads TGCGCCAGCAGCCGTGGCGGGACAGGGAGGAATGAGCAGTTCTTC. Encoded protein: CASSRGGTGRNEQFF.

This rearrangement joins TRBV4-1 to TRBJ1-4; perhaps TRBD1 as D (5 bases). Germline values: CDR1 MGHRA, CDR2 YSYEKL. V was trimmed by 0 bases and J by 0 bases, leaving 5 bases between them. The CDR3 runs 15 residues. CDR3 region: CASSQETATNEKLFF. In DNA form, the CDR3 reads TGCGCCAGCAGCCAAGAGACAGCAACTAATGAAAAACTGTTTTTT.

This clonotype has at least ten counts. The chain links TRBV7-2 to TRBJ2-7, with D possibly being TRBD1 (5 bases). Looked up from germline, CDR1 is SGHTA and CDR2 is FQGNSA. The CDR3 loop spans 13 amino acids. Trimming removed 5 bases from V and 2 bases from J, with 10 bases in between. CDR3 coding DNA: TGTGCCAGCAGCCCTCGACAGACCTACGAGCAGTACTTC. It translates to CASSPRQTYEQYF.

As concerns this clonotype: The junction does not match germline at one end; this may be a read error. The CDR3 here is CVSSLGTLYEQYF. DNA for the CDR3: TGTGTCAGCAGTTTAGGGACACTCTACGAGCAGTACTTC. This sequence joins TRBV27 and TRBJ2-7; maybe TRBD1 (6 bases). The CDR3 covers 13 residues. Germline V gene lookup returns CDR1 MNHEY and CDR2 SMNVEV (reference sequence).

This clonotype was picked up a small number of times. The rearrangement uses TRBV5-5 and TRBJ2-1; D is ambiguous. V was pared by 3 bases and J by 5 bases, with 9 bases between. This CDR3 region has 13 residues. Germline-derived CDR1 and CDR2 are SGHKS and YYEKEE (reference sequence). CDR3 DNA sequence: TGTGCCAGCAGCTCTCAGGCGGACAATGAGCAGTTCTTC. It specifies CASSSQADNEQFF. Complete variable domain (other parts from reference TRBV5-5 and TRBJ2-1): DAGVTQSPTHLIKTRGQQVTLRCSPISGHKSVSWYQQVLGQGPQFIFQYYEKEERGRGNFPDRFSARQFPNYSSELNVNALLLGDSALYLCASSSQADNEQFFGPGTRLTVL.